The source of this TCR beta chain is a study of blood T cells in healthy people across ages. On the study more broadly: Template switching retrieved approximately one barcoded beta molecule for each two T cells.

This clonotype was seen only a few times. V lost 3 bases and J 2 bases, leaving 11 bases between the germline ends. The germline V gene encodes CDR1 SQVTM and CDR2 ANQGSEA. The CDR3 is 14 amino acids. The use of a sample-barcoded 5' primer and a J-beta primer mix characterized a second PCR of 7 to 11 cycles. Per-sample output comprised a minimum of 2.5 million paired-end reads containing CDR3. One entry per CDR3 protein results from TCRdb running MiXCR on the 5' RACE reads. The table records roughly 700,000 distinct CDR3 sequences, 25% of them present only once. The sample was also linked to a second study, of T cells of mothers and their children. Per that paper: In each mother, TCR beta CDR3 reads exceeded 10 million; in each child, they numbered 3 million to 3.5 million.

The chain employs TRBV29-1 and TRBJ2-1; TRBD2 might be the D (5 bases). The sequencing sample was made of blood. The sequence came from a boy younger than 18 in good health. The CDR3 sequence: CSVEGSVAYNEQFF. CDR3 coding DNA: TGCAGCGTTGAGGGTAGCGTAGCCTACAATGAGCAGTTCTTC.